One and the same sample provided the 8 T cell receptor beta chains below, sequenced in a study of immune heterogeneity within non-small cell lung tumors. It was a multiplex PCR that amplified TCR beta CDR3, with 32 V and 13 J primers. TCRdb independently ran MiXCR on the multiplex PCR reads; one entry per CDR3 protein. The table lists about 22,000 distinct CDR3 sequences, around 26% of them singletons. At roughly 610 ng per sample, bulk tumor genomic DNA provided the template. Several biopsies were spaced far apart within each primary tumor and obtained as surgery took place. The study enrolled patients with untreated, newly diagnosed non-small cell lung cancer who underwent curative surgery. Sequencing input: lung tumor tissue. Every receptor here comes from a man aged 40-55 years with non-small cell lung cancer.

Regarding this clonotype: A much larger clone lies one base from this, so it may be a read error. The chain couples TRBV12-5 to TRBJ1-3; the D is unclear. The CDR3 loop spans 14 amino acids. Germline-derived CDR1 and CDR2 are LGHNT and FRNRAP. CDR3 in amino acids: CVSGTGFSGNTIYF. The CDR3 DNA sequence: TGTGTTAGTGGTACGGGATTCTCTGGAAACACCATATATTTT.

This clonotype showed up many times. The chain links TRBV30 to TRBJ1-1, with TRBD1 matching over 8 bases. The germline V gene has CDR1 GTSNPN and CDR2 SVGIG (reference sequence). V lost 0 bases and J lost 3; bases outside the gene matches: 9. This CDR3 has 16 amino acids. The CDR3 sequence: CAWSVRRTGIDTEAFF. The DNA for the CDR3 is TGTGCCTGGAGTGTAAGAAGGACAGGGATTGACACTGAAGCTTTCTTT. The full variable domain, its missing parts supplied by reference TRBV30 and TRBJ1-1, is SQTIHQWPATLVQPVGSPLSLECTVEGTSNPNLYWYRQAAGRGLQLLFYSVGIGQISSEVPQNLSASRPQDRQFILSSKKLLLSDSGFYLCAWSVRRTGIDTEAFFGQGTRLTVV.

Many counts were recorded for this clonotype. The V call is TRBV12-3 or TRBV12-4, the J call TRBJ1-5; D gene unclear. The CDR3 spans 13 residues. With 0 bases removed from V and 4 bases from J, the gap between germline ends came to 4 bases. The CDR3 is CASSLADNQPQHF. The CDR3 DNA follows: TGTGCCAGCAGTTTAGCGGATAATCAGCCCCAGCATTTT.

V gene TRBV5-6 combines with J gene TRBJ2-4; 8 bases match TRBD1. This CDR3 comprises 14 residues. Germline V gene data show CDR1 as SGHDT and CDR2 as YYEEEE. J gave up 8 bases and V 2 bases, and 6 bases lay outside the gene matches. The CDR3, as DNA: TGTGCCAGCAGCTTTTACGGACAGGGAGACATTCAGTACTTC. Translation gives CASSFYGQGDIQYF.

This clonotype was observed at least ten times. This chain links TRBV2 with TRBJ2-7; D not resolved. The V end lost 5 bases, the J end lost 10 bases, and 15 bases lay between the germline ends. Germline CDR1 is SNHLY and CDR2 is FYNNEI. The CDR3 totals 12 residues. The CDR3 loop reads CASSLSTIGQYF. The CDR3 DNA reads as TGTGCCAGCAGTCTCTCAACCATCGGTCAGTACTTC.

This chain links TRBV11-3 with TRBJ1-1; 8 bases fit TRBD1. This CDR3 contains 13 residues. V was clipped by 8 bases and J by 2 bases; unmatched bases: 4. From germline, CDR1 is SGHNT and CDR2 YENEEA. The CDR3, as DNA: TGTGCCAGCGGACAGGGTTTAAACACTGAAGCTTTCTTT. As protein: CASGQGLNTEAFF.

Sample share makes this clonotype medium-sized. The V gene is TRBV6-1, the J gene TRBJ1-2, with D possibly TRBD1 on 5 matching bases. The CDR3 sequence is 13 residues long. Trimming pared 6 bases from V and 6 bases from J, leaving 14 bases between. Per the germline V gene, CDR1 is MNHNS and CDR2 is SASEGT. This CDR3 reads CASSETVTNGYTF. For the CDR3, the DNA is TGTGCCAGCAGCGAGACAGTAACCAATGGCTACACCTTC.

Points on this clonotype: A much bigger clone sits one base away, suggesting this may be a read error. The chain is built from TRBV2 and TRBJ2-7; D is perhaps TRBD1 or TRBD2 (5 bases each). The CDR3 runs to 16 residues. CDR1 is SNHLY, CDR2 FYNNEI, per germline. V was pared by 3 bases and J by 5 bases, with 20 bases between. CDR3 nucleotide sequence: TGTGCCAGCAGTGATTCAGGAGGCAGGGTGAGGAACGAGCAGTACTTC. This gives the protein CASSDSGGRVRNEQYF.